This T cell receptor beta chain emerged from a study of PD-1 blockade in classical Hodgkin lymphoma. Germline V lookup: CDR1 LNHDA, CDR2 SQIVND (reference sequence). V lost 0 bases and J 1 base, leaving 11 bases between the germline ends. CDR3 length: 16 residues. Assay used: immunoSEQ multiplex PCR; TCRdb lists only in-frame clones, some missing. This sample has under 95,000 clones, with more than 85% found just once. Every patient was affected by relapse after autologous stem cell transplantation, while exposure to brentuximab vedotin was not uniform. Patients' outcomes at their best amounted to complete response, partial response or progressive disease.

The receptor was derived from a human donor with classical Hodgkin lymphoma. Here the sequenced sample was peripheral blood mononuclear cells (PBMCs), taken at baseline. J is TRBJ2-3 and V is TRBV19; the D gene is possibly TRBD1 (6 bases). This CDR3 is CASSIDRGLGTDTQYF. In nucleotides, the CDR3 is TGTGCCAGTAGTATAGACAGGGGATTGGGCACAGATACGCAGTATTTT. Together with reference TRBV19 and TRBJ2-3, the CDR3 gives the full variable domain: DGGITQSPKYLFRKEGQNVTLSCEQNLNHDAMYWYRQDPGQGLRLIYYSQIVNDFQKGDIAEGYSVSREKKESFPLTVTSAQKNPTAFYLCASSIDRGLGTDTQYFGPGTRLTVL.